This passage covers 24 T cell receptor beta chains from one sample sequenced in a study of cytomegalovirus exposure and HLA in healthy donors. Profiled with immunoSEQ multiplex PCR; TCRdb holds only in-frame clones, not every one. The profile shows some 270,000 clones, 70% to 90% of them singletons. The sample was PBMCs. The receptors originated from a woman aged 18 to 35 in good health and CMV-seronegative.

The chain recombines TRBV28 with TRBJ2-3; 9 nucleotides align to TRBD1. Looked up from germline, CDR1 is MDHEN and CDR2 is SYDVKM. The junction had 14 bases not matched to a gene; V was cut back by 5 bases and J by 5 bases. This CDR3 has 17 amino acids. CDR3 amino acids: CASSPTTDRGRLDTQYF. As DNA, the CDR3 is TGTGCCAGCAGTCCTACCACGGACAGGGGACGTTTAGATACGCAGTATTTT.

V and J are TRBV11-2 and TRBJ2-5; 10 bases are a match to TRBD2. J lost 5 bases, V lost 6 bases, and 12 bases had no gene match. This CDR3 is built from 16 residues. CDR1 and CDR2 (germline): SGHAT, FQNNGV. The chain's CDR3 is CASRSLPAGGRETQYF. The CDR3 DNA follows: TGTGCCAGCAGGTCACTCCCAGCGGGGGGGAGGGAGACCCAGTACTTC.

The table lists this clone with a few counts. This chain links TRBV11-3 with TRBJ1-2; D ambiguous. Germline lookup yields CDR1 SGHNT and CDR2 YENEEA. Trimming took off 0 bases at V and 8 bases at J, with 10 bases between the two ends. This CDR3 region has 13 residues. DNA of the CDR3: TGTGCCAGCAGCTTAGATTGGCCCGGGGGCTACACCTTC. This translates into CASSLDWPGGYTF.

The V and J genes are TRBV5-1 and TRBJ2-1; TRBD2 matches at 12 bases. The CDR3 is 19 residues long. J was trimmed by 8 bases and V by 0 bases; bases with no gene match: 15. CDR1 and CDR2 (germline): SGHRS, YFSETQ. CDR3 residues: CASSLEASGRAVWTYEQFF. DNA of the CDR3: TGCGCCAGCAGCTTGGAGGCTAGCGGGAGGGCCGTTTGGACGTATGAGCAGTTCTTC.

The rearrangement links TRBV5-1 to TRBJ2-2; TRBD1 agrees at 11 bases. V lost 1 base and J lost 3; bases outside the gene matches: 2. The CDR3 length is 16 residues. Germline assignment: CDR1 SGHRS and CDR2 YFSETQ. CDR3 sequence reads: CASSLWGQGDTGELFF. The CDR3 DNA is TGCGCCAGCAGCTTGTGGGGACAGGGGGACACCGGGGAGCTGTTTTTT. The complete variable domain, with remaining parts taken from reference TRBV5-1 and TRBJ2-2, reads KAGVTQTPRYLIKTRGQQVTLSCSPISGHRSVSWYQQTPGQGLQFLFEYFSETQRNKGNFPGRFSGRQFSNSRSEMNVSTLELGDSALYLCASSLWGQGDTGELFFGEGSRLTVL.

V is TRBV28 and J is TRBJ1-1, with D perhaps matching TRBD1 (5 bases). There are 12 residues in the CDR3. V lost 1 base, J lost 6 bases, and 6 bases lay in between. Germline loops: CDR1 MDHEN, CDR2 SYDVKM. The CDR3 reads CASSLLTAEAFF. The CDR3 nucleotides read TGTGCCAGCAGTTTATTGACAGCTGAAGCTTTCTTT.

This sequence joins TRBV18 and TRBJ2-1, with 13 bases lining up with TRBD2. V trimming: 3 bases; J trimming: 8 bases; junction bases outside the gene matches: 4. CDR3 length equals 15 residues. Germline CDR1 KGHSH, CDR2 LQKENI. CDR3 in DNA: TGTGCCAGCTCACCGTCCGGACTAGCGGGAGATGAGCAGTTCTTC. Its translation is CASSPSGLAGDEQFF.

The rearrangement joins TRBV30 to TRBJ1-5; D possibly corresponds to TRBD1 (6 bases). The CDR3 consists of 14 residues. V was cut by 0 bases and J by 6 bases, with 12 bases left in between. Germline CDR1 reads GTSNPN; CDR2 reads SVGIG (reference sequence). This chain's CDR3 is CAWSVAGGGQPQHF. For the CDR3, the DNA is TGTGCCTGGAGTGTAGCGGGGGGCGGTCAGCCCCAGCATTTT. The full variable domain, completed using reference TRBV30 and TRBJ1-5, is SQTIHQWPATLVQPVGSPLSLECTVEGTSNPNLYWYRQAAGRGLQLLFYSVGIGQISSEVPQNLSASRPQDRQFILSSKKLLLSDSGFYLCAWSVAGGGQPQHFGDGTRLSIL.

The chain combines TRBV5-6 with TRBJ2-1; 15 nucleotides match TRBD2. Germline trimming cut 5 bases from V and 5 bases from J; bases unmatched to any gene: 11. The CDR3 has 18 amino acids. Germline CDR1 reads SGHDT; CDR2 reads YYEEEE. This CDR3 is CASRFTGTSGRRHNEQFF. The CDR3 region has the DNA TGTGCCAGCAGATTCACCGGGACTAGCGGGAGGAGACACAATGAGCAGTTCTTC.

The chain has TRBV29-1 and TRBJ1-2, with 9 bases aligning to TRBD1. The CDR3 is 13 amino acids. Trimming at V came to 6 bases and at J to 8 bases, leaving 10 bases not matched to a gene. Germline V gives CDR1 SQVTM, CDR2 ANQGSEA. In nucleotides, the CDR3 is TGCAGCGTGCCCCCACAGGGGGCGAGAGGCTACACCTTC. This gives the protein CSVPPQGARGYTF.

The rearrangement uses TRBV6-5 and TRBJ2-5, with TRBD1 matching over 12 bases. V lost 5 bases to trimming and J lost 4 bases; unmatched junction nucleotides: 5. Germline-derived CDR1 and CDR2 are MNHEY and SVGAGI. The CDR3 contains 15 residues. CDR3 bases: TGTGCCAGCAGTCTGGGACAGGGGGCGCGAGAGACCCAGTACTTC. This translates into CASSLGQGARETQYF.

The V and J genes are TRBV10-3 and TRBJ2-7, with D possibly matching TRBD1 (5 bases). This CDR3 spans 12 amino acids. The germline V gene encodes CDR1 ENHRY and CDR2 SYGVKD. V shed 8 bases and J shed 1 base, with 9 bases lying between them. The CDR3 bases are TGTGCCATCGGGGCGGATTCCTACGAGCAGTACTTC. This translates into CAIGADSYEQYF.

The J gene is TRBJ2-1, the V gene TRBV6-6; 13 bases fit TRBD2. Germline V gene data show CDR1 as MNHNY and CDR2 as SVGAGI (reference sequence). V was pared by 6 bases and J by 5 bases, with 7 bases of the junction left unmatched. CDR3 length: 16 residues. CDR3 sequence: CASSRTLAGGDNEQFF. The DNA for the CDR3 is TGTGCCAGCAGCCGAACACTAGCGGGAGGGGACAATGAGCAGTTCTTC.

This clone has just one count. V gene TRBV27 combines with J gene TRBJ1-2; 11 bases fit TRBD1. Germline assignment: CDR1 MNHEY and CDR2 SMNVEV (reference sequence). V was pared by 2 bases and J by 5 bases, with 4 bases of the junction left unmatched. The CDR3 totals 15 residues. CDR3 bases: TGTGCCAGCAGTTTAGTTGGGACAGGGGGTTATGGCTACACCTTC. Translating gives CASSLVGTGGYGYTF.

The CDR3 is CAIRTSDLPTDTQYF. The CDR3 bases are TGTGCCATCAGGACATCCGATTTACCCACAGATACGCAGTATTTT. The chain carries TRBV10-3 and TRBJ2-3; D gene uncertain. The germline V and J ends were trimmed by 6 bases and 2 bases, with 15 bases remaining between them. The CDR3 length is 15 residues. CDR1 and CDR2 (germline): ENHRY, SYGVKD.

The chain carries TRBV7-9 and TRBJ1-3, with D possibly TRBD1 on 5 matching bases. This CDR3 is 14 amino acids long. Germline lookup yields CDR1 SEHNR and CDR2 FQNEAQ (reference sequence). The V gene lost 1 base and the J gene lost 2 bases, with 6 bases spanning the gap. The CDR3 DNA is TGTGCCAGCAGCTTAGGCAGGGCTGGAAACACCATATATTTT. It encodes CASSLGRAGNTIYF.

The rearrangement links TRBV10-1 to TRBJ1-2; D not resolved. V lost 3 bases and J 4 bases, leaving 15 bases between the germline ends. Germline CDR1 is WNHNN and CDR2 is SYGVQD (reference sequence). CDR3 length: 15 residues. The CDR3 DNA is TGCGCCAGCAGTGATTCAAAGACTGAACGCTATGGCTACACCTTC. Its translation is CASSDSKTERYGYTF.

The chain employs TRBV30 and TRBJ2-3; the match to TRBD1 covers 10 bases. Germline assignment: CDR1 GTSNPN and CDR2 SVGIG (reference sequence). This CDR3 is built from 15 residues. V lost 5 bases and J lost 3; bases outside the gene matches: 8. DNA of the CDR3: TGTGCCTGGGGGGAAGGGGACAGGGGTACAGATACGCAGTATTTT. Its translation is CAWGEGDRGTDTQYF.

The chain combines TRBV7-2 with TRBJ2-4, with a possible D match to TRBD2 (6 bases). V shed 5 bases and J shed 7 bases, with 18 bases lying between them. The CDR3 is 15 residues long. The germline V gene has CDR1 SGHTA and CDR2 FQGNSA. CDR3 in DNA: TGTGCCAGCAGCAACAGGCGTCGGGGGACCAACATTCAGTACTTC. It encodes CASSNRRRGTNIQYF. The full variable domain, its missing parts supplied by reference TRBV7-2 and TRBJ2-4, is GAGVSQSPSNKVTEKGKDVELRCDPISGHTALYWYRQSLGQGLEFLIYFQGNSAPDKSGLPSDRFSAERTGGSVSTLTIQRTQQEDSAVYLCASSNRRRGTNIQYFGAGTRLSVL.

In this sample, this clone turned up once. This chain connects TRBV29-1 to TRBJ2-5; 7 positions match TRBD1. The J segment lost 4 bases and the V segment lost 6 bases, leaving 5 bases of the junction unmatched. The CDR3 has 12 residues. Germline V gives CDR1 SQVTM, CDR2 ANQGSEA. The CDR3: CSVTGDGETQYF. CDR3 bases: TGCAGCGTCACAGGGGACGGAGAGACCCAGTACTTC.

This chain links TRBV19 with TRBJ1-2, with 9 bases fitting TRBD1. Germline V lookup: CDR1 LNHDA, CDR2 SQIVND (reference sequence). The CDR3 extends over 16 amino acids. J lost 6 bases, V lost 7 bases, and 15 bases had no gene match. CDR3 protein: CASTLALDRGGNGYTF. The CDR3 DNA reads TGTGCCAGTACCCTAGCTTTAGACAGGGGGGGAAATGGCTACACCTTC.

V gene TRBV28 combines with J gene TRBJ2-2, with TRBD1 matching 8 bases. Germline assignment: CDR1 MDHEN and CDR2 SYDVKM. V lost 4 bases, J lost 7 bases, and 5 bases stayed unmatched. The CDR3 is 14 amino acids. This chain's CDR3 is CASSSWTGNGELFF. In nucleotides, the CDR3 is TGTGCCAGCAGTTCGTGGACAGGGAACGGGGAGCTGTTTTTT.

The V and J genes are TRBV15 and TRBJ2-5; 7 bases align to TRBD1. CDR3 length: 14 residues. V was clipped by 0 bases and J by 5 bases; unmatched bases: 3. In germline, CDR1 is LNHNV, CDR2 YYDKDF (reference sequence). CDR3 amino acids: CATSRDTGVETQYF. The CDR3 DNA reads TGTGCCACCAGCAGAGATACAGGGGTGGAGACCCAGTACTTC. Using reference TRBV15 and TRBJ2-5 for the parts outside the CDR3, the full variable domain is DAMVIQNPRYQVTQFGKPVTLSCSQTLNHNVMYWYQQKSSQAPKLLFHYYDKDFNNEADTPDNFQSRRPNTSFCFLDIRSPGLGDTAMYLCATSRDTGVETQYFGPGTRLLVL.

The V and J genes are TRBV5-1 and TRBJ2-5; 13 bases fit TRBD2. J lost 0 bases, V lost 7 bases, and 9 bases had no gene match. Germline values: CDR1 SGHRS, CDR2 YFSETQ. CDR3 length: 17 residues. The CDR3 nucleotides are TGCGCCAGCGGACTAGCGGGAGCCCTATCCTACCAAGAGACCCAGTACTTC. It codes for CASGLAGALSYQETQYF. Complete variable domain (other parts from reference TRBV5-1 and TRBJ2-5): KAGVTQTPRYLIKTRGQQVTLSCSPISGHRSVSWYQQTPGQGLQFLFEYFSETQRNKGNFPGRFSGRQFSNSRSEMNVSTLELGDSALYLCASGLAGALSYQETQYFGPGTRLLVL.